This passage covers 16 T cell receptor beta chains from one sample sequenced in a study of regulatory T cells in long-lasting Graves disease. In building TCR beta libraries, iRepertoire HTBI primers were used together with Arm-PCR of CDR3 regions. TCRdb analysed the multiplex PCR reads with MiXCR anew, one entry per CDR3 protein. The sample shows about 450,000 distinct CDR3 sequences, approximately 15% of them seen only once. As for time point: newly diagnosed GD, antithyroid drugs for less than 3 months. TCR sequences were obtained from RNA taken from PBMCs. Separately, the same data were catalogued under a study of T cells in Graves' hyperthyroidism and ophthalmopathy.

Sequencing used peripheral blood mononuclear cells (PBMCs), obtained at new diagnosis, from a patient treated with antithyroid drugs. These receptors were collected from a woman in her forties or fifties with Graves disease.

The table lists this clonotype with many counts. The V call is TRBV5-1, the J call TRBJ2-3; TRBD2 aligns across 7 bases. CDR3 size: 13 residues. The junction had 5 bases not matched to a gene; V was cut back by 4 bases and J by 6 bases. From germline, CDR1 is SGHRS and CDR2 YFSETQ. CDR3 DNA: TGCGCCAGCAGCCCCGGGAGGACGGATACGCAGTATTTT. It encodes CASSPGRTDTQYF.

At least ten counts were recorded for this clonotype. This chain uses TRBV6-4 with TRBJ2-7, with D perhaps TRBD1 (6 bases). Looked up from germline, CDR1 is MRHNA and CDR2 is SNTAGT. Deletions cut 6 bases from V and 9 bases from J, with 15 bases between. The CDR3 spans 12 residues. The DNA for the CDR3 is TGTGCCAGCAGCTGGGACATCGGAGGGCAGTACTTC. Protein: CASSWDIGGQYF.

Note on this clonotype: The junction shows a germline mismatch at one end, possibly a read error. The rearrangement joins TRBV9 to TRBJ2-1, with D tentatively TRBD2 (5 bases). The CDR3 contains 17 residues. Germline V gene sequence: CDR1 SGDLS, CDR2 YYNGEE. CDR3 loop: CANSPLLRDVSYNEQFF. The DNA for the CDR3 is TGTGCCAACAGCCCACTGCTCCGGGATGTATCCTACAATGAGCAGTTCTTC.

Points on this clonotype: Just one base apart from a much larger clone, this may be a read error. The chain carries TRBV12-3 or TRBV12-4 and TRBJ1-4; 11 bases match TRBD1. Trimming removed 4 bases from V and 4 bases from J; junction bases left unmatched: 5. This CDR3 comprises 16 residues. The CDR3 reads CASSSYGTGGNEKLFF. The DNA for the CDR3 is TGTGCCAGCAGTTCTTACGGGACAGGGGGTAATGAAAAACTGTTTTTT.

The chain employs TRBV2 and TRBJ2-3; D is unclear. Germline V gene lookup returns CDR1 SNHLY and CDR2 FYNNEI. The CDR3 has 15 amino acids. V gave up 1 base and J gave up 3 bases, with 11 bases separating them. DNA for the CDR3: TGTGCCAGCAGTGAAGATAAGGCTTTTACAGATACGCAGTATTTT. It is translated as CASSEDKAFTDTQYF.

J is TRBJ2-5 and V is TRBV6-5; 12 bases are a match to TRBD2. Germline V gene lookup returns CDR1 MNHEY and CDR2 SVGAGI. CDR3 length: 16 residues. Trimming took 0 bases from V and 5 from J; bases not matched to a gene: 4. The CDR3 DNA is TGTGCCAGCAGTTACTCGATGCTAGCGGGAGGGGAGACCCAGTACTTC. Its protein product is CASSYSMLAGGETQYF.

This clonotype was detected only a few times. V usage is TRBV2 and J usage is TRBJ2-3, with 8 bases matching TRBD1. This CDR3 contains 12 residues. Germline V lookup: CDR1 SNHLY, CDR2 FYNNEI. Unmatched junction bases numbered 5, after V lost 6 bases and J lost 9 bases. CDR3 in amino acids: CASRGQGLTQYF. The CDR3 DNA sequence: TGTGCCAGCAGAGGACAGGGCTTAACGCAGTATTTT.

The chain couples TRBV7-9 to TRBJ2-1; D possibly corresponds to TRBD2 (5 bases). This CDR3 spans 13 amino acids. V was pared by 4 bases and J by 5 bases, with 9 bases between. Looked up from germline, CDR1 is SEHNR and CDR2 is FQNEAQ (reference sequence). This CDR3 reads CASSWVGDNEQFF. The DNA for the CDR3 is TGTGCCAGCAGCTGGGTCGGGGACAATGAGCAGTTCTTC.

The chain links TRBV6-1 to TRBJ2-3; no reliable D call. CDR1 is MNHNS, CDR2 SASEGT, per germline. This CDR3 comprises 15 residues. V was shortened by 7 bases and J by 2 bases, with 16 bases between the two germline ends. The CDR3 loop is CASTVTGPNTDTQYF. The CDR3 nucleotides are TGTGCCAGCACTGTCACGGGTCCCAACACAGATACGCAGTATTTT.

CDR3 amino acids: CAWRVSTGRTYEQYF. In DNA form, the CDR3 reads TGTGCCTGGAGAGTGTCGACAGGCCGCACCTACGAGCAGTACTTC. V gene TRBV30 combines with J gene TRBJ2-7; a possible D gene is TRBD1 (6 bases). The CDR3 covers 15 residues. Trimming left V 3 bases short and J 2 bases short, with 17 bases between. The germline V gene has CDR1 GTSNPN and CDR2 SVGIG (reference sequence).

In its sample, this clonotype was seen many times. This chain connects TRBV2 to TRBJ2-7; 12 nucleotides match TRBD2. CDR3 length: 15 residues. From germline, CDR1 is SNHLY and CDR2 FYNNEI. The V and J ends lost 4 bases and 6 bases, in that order; junction bases with no gene match: 7. The CDR3 DNA is TGTGCCAGCAGTGTTCGGACTAGCGGGAAAGGCGAGCAGTACTTC. Its protein is CASSVRTSGKGEQYF.

The chain carries TRBV11-2 and TRBJ2-7; TRBD2 agrees at 12 bases. Germline CDR1 and CDR2: SGHAT and FQNNGV. The CDR3 runs 14 residues. With 11 bases clipped from V and 4 bases from J, the junction kept 9 bases outside the gene matches. Here the CDR3 reads CAGGLTSGRYEQYF. The DNA for the CDR3 is TGTGCCGGCGGCTTAACTAGCGGGAGGTACGAGCAGTACTTC.

This clonotype was observed a few times. The genes are TRBV3-1 and TRBJ2-2; weak D call: TRBD2 (6 bases). Per the germline V gene, CDR1 is LGHDT and CDR2 is YNNKEL (reference sequence). V dropped 2 bases and J dropped 4 bases, with 14 bases sitting between them. This CDR3 is 16 amino acids long. CDR3 in DNA: TGTGCCAGCAGCCAAAGGGGAGGACATTCCACCGGGGAGCTGTTTTTT. It specifies CASSQRGGHSTGELFF.

The genes are TRBV7-9 and TRBJ1-3, with a possible D match to TRBD1 (6 bases). The germline V and J ends were trimmed by 3 bases and 2 bases, with 11 bases remaining between them. Germline lookup yields CDR1 SEHNR and CDR2 FQNEAQ (reference sequence). CDR3 length equals 15 residues. The CDR3 here is CASSFARGAGNTIYF. The CDR3 region has the DNA TGTGCCAGCAGCTTTGCCAGGGGAGCTGGAAACACCATATATTTT. The whole variable domain, remainder taken from reference TRBV7-9 and TRBJ1-3, is DTGVSQNPRHKITKRGQNVTFRCDPISEHNRLYWYRQTLGQGPEFLTYFQNEAQLEKSRLLSDRFSAERPKGSFSTLEIQRTEQGDSAMYLCASSFARGAGNTIYFGEGSWLTVV.

This clonotype was counted a few times. The V and J genes are TRBV20-1 and TRBJ1-5; possible D gene TRBD1, 5 bases. The V gene's germline CDR1 is DFQATT and CDR2 SNEGSKA (reference sequence). Trimming pared 0 bases from V and 2 bases from J, leaving 23 bases between. This CDR3 is 19 amino acids long. CDR3 coding DNA: TGCAGTGCTAGAGATATAGAACGGACCCTAAGGGGTGGCAATCAGCCCCAGCATTTT. It yields the protein CSARDIERTLRGGNQPQHF.

This clonotype was picked up a small number of times. The chain uses TRBV24-1 and TRBJ1-5; unclear D gene. V was shortened by 4 bases and J by 4 bases, with 4 bases between the two germline ends. Germline CDR1 is KGHDR and CDR2 is SFDVKD. There are 12 residues in the CDR3. CDR3 DNA sequence: TGTGCCACCAGTGAAACTAATCAGCCCCAGCATTTT. Protein sequence: CATSETNQPQHF.